This entry features one T cell receptor beta chain sequence. Antigen unknown. Diagnoses were established using clinical symptoms, serum thyroxine and TRAb, thyroid ultrasound and orbital computed tomography. This record belongs to a study of T cells in Graves' hyperthyroidism and ophthalmopathy. Study-wide results and caveats: Ophthalmopathy got predicted by the model a median approximately 6.4 months before its onset. Ophthalmopathy could be told apart from stable hyperthyroidism with a 13 V-J model. Blood also carried most thyroid clonotypes expanded above 0.001.

The TCR beta CDR3 regions underwent amplification using RNA transcripts as the source. Using the HTBI primer set, a first-round RT-PCR was run on the TCR CDR3. TCRdb redid the calling of the multiplex PCR reads with MiXCR, one entry per CDR3 protein. The sample holds about half a million distinct CDR3 sequences; roughly 16% are singletons and the top ten take about 31%. Germline CDR1 is MNHGY and CDR2 is SVAAGI. CDR3 length: 22 residues. Between the trimmed V and J ends, which lost 6 bases and 0 bases, there was a span of 35 bases. Sequenced material: blood. The chain uses TRBV6-9 and TRBJ1-1; perhaps TRBD1 as D (5 bases). The sequence was obtained from a woman aged 25-40 years with Graves' ophthalmopathy. CDR3 nucleotides: TGTGCCAGCAGCTATCTCAATTGGGCTGAGGACTCAACTCAGGGTTTGAACACTGAAGCTTTCTTT. Encoded protein: CASSYLNWAEDSTQGLNTEAFF.